The T cell receptor (beta chain) under discussion was sequenced for a study of blood T cell repertoires in COVID-19. For the study at large: Material from acute and convalescent COVID-19 was sourced from the United States, Italy and Spain. The cDNA or gDNA used as material had been derived from T cells, B-cell-depleted T cells, or PBMCs.

Clones were sequenced by immunoSEQ multiplex PCR, and TCRdb holds only the in-frame ones, with some missing. The sample records around 170,000 clones, more than 75% being singletons. Germline lookup yields CDR1 SGHAT and CDR2 FQDESV (reference sequence). The CDR3 sequence is 13 residues long. V was shortened by 4 bases and J by 5 bases, with 8 bases between the two germline ends. The chain recombines TRBV11-1 with TRBJ2-2; tentatively, D is TRBD2 (5 bases). Source material: PBMCs or T cells enriched from blood (not recorded which). This TCR came from a man in his sixties who had been exposed to COVID-19. CDR3 sequence: CASSYGETGELFF. DNA of the CDR3: TGTGCCAGCAGCTACGGGGAAACCGGGGAGCTGTTTTTT.